Shown below are 15 T cell receptor beta chains from a single sample sequenced in a study of early T cells in non-severe SARS-CoV-2 infection. TCRdb called the 5' RACE reads again in MiXCR, with one record for every CDR3 protein. The sample consists of about 67,000 distinct CDR3 sequences, 11% of them appearing once. The sequencing sample was made of whole blood. Source of these receptors: an adult who was a healthcare worker with PCR-confirmed SARS-CoV-2 infection or an uninfected control (not recorded which).

This clonotype has more than one count but fewer than ten. The rearrangement uses TRBV25-1 and TRBJ2-1; D ambiguous. Germline CDR1 MGHDK, CDR2 SYGVNS. Trimming cost V 0 bases and J 8 bases, with 8 bases left between them. The length of the CDR3 is 13 residues. The CDR3 is CASSEYVSDEQFF. The CDR3 coding sequence is TGTGCCAGCAGTGAATACGTGTCCGATGAGCAGTTCTTC. Looking up the rest from reference TRBV25-1 and TRBJ2-1 gives the full variable domain: EADIYQTPRYLVIGTGKKITLECSQTMGHDKMYWYQQDPGMELHLIHYSYGVNSTEKGDLSSESTVSRIRTEHFPLTLESARPSHTSQYLCASSEYVSDEQFFGPGTRLTVL.

Ten or more counts support this clonotype. The V and J genes are TRBV9 and TRBJ2-1, with 11 bases matching TRBD2. With V trimmed by 4 bases and J by 7 bases, 10 bases remained unmatched. The CDR3 is 16 residues long. Looked up from germline, CDR1 is SGDLS and CDR2 is YYNGEE. CDR3 in amino acids: CASSPTLAGGRNEQFF. The DNA for the CDR3 is TGTGCCAGCAGCCCTACTCTAGCGGGAGGTCGGAATGAGCAGTTCTTC.

The sample holds a few counts of this clonotype. The J gene is TRBJ2-7, the V gene TRBV6-6, with TRBD2 as a possible D gene (6 bases). The CDR3 loop spans 12 amino acids. The germline V gene has CDR1 MNHNY and CDR2 SVGAGI (reference sequence). V was cut by 5 bases and J by 6 bases, with 11 bases left in between. Here the CDR3 DNA reads TGTGCCAGCAGTCGTCAGGGAGGCGAGCAGTACTTC. The encoded protein is CASSRQGGEQYF.

The rearrangement joins TRBV7-3 to TRBJ2-5; D tentatively reads TRBD1 or TRBD2 (6 bases each). Trimming removed 0 bases from V and 1 base from J, with 9 bases in between. Germline-derived CDR1 and CDR2 are SGHTA and FQGTGA. This CDR3 region has 15 residues. The CDR3 sequence: CASSLTPGAQETQYF. The CDR3 DNA follows: TGTGCCAGCAGCTTAACGCCGGGGGCCCAAGAGACCCAGTACTTC.

This clonotype was seen more than once but under ten times. The chain combines TRBV24-1 with TRBJ1-5, with D maybe TRBD1 (5 bases). CDR3 length: 14 residues. V dropped 7 bases and J dropped 0 bases, with 9 bases sitting between them. Germline CDR1 and CDR2: KGHDR and SFDVKD. Written as DNA, the CDR3 is TGTGCCACCAGCCCAGGGTATAGCAATCAGCCCCAGCATTTT. This translates into CATSPGYSNQPQHF.

This chain links TRBV28 with TRBJ1-2, with D unclear. V lost 6 bases to trimming and J lost 3 bases, with 17 bases between them. CDR3 length: 15 residues. Germline V gene data show CDR1 as MDHEN and CDR2 as SYDVKM. The CDR3 protein is CASRVGQEKHYGYTF. DNA for the CDR3: TGTGCCAGCAGGGTTGGCCAGGAGAAGCACTATGGCTACACCTTC.

This clonotype has only a few counts. The chain has TRBV18 and TRBJ1-1, with TRBD1 as a possible D gene (6 bases). Deletions cut 4 bases from V and 4 bases from J, with 13 bases between. Germline values: CDR1 KGHSH, CDR2 LQKENI. The CDR3 loop spans 14 amino acids. The DNA for the CDR3 is TGTGCCAGCTCACAAACAGGGCTTGGCACTGAAGCTTTCTTT. It codes for CASSQTGLGTEAFF.

This clonotype was observed many times. The chain couples TRBV29-1 to TRBJ2-1; D is ambiguous. Germline V gene sequence: CDR1 SQVTM, CDR2 ANQGSEA. The CDR3 is made up of 13 amino acids. Trimming cost V 6 bases and J 7 bases, with 16 bases left between them. CDR3 region: CSVQSRFGNEQFF. The DNA for the CDR3 is TGCAGCGTCCAGTCGCGATTCGGAAATGAGCAGTTCTTC.

This clonotype was recorded a few times. This chain connects TRBV15 to TRBJ2-7; D tentatively reads TRBD1 or TRBD2 (5 bases each). This CDR3 contains 14 residues. Per the germline V gene, CDR1 is LNHNV and CDR2 is YYDKDF (reference sequence). Trimming took off 0 bases at V and 6 bases at J, with 12 bases between the two ends. Here the CDR3 reads CATSRDNEGSEQYF. CDR3 DNA sequence: TGTGCCACCAGCAGAGATAATGAGGGGAGCGAGCAGTACTTC.

The table lists this clonotype with many counts. The chain employs TRBV12-3 or TRBV12-4 and TRBJ1-4; no definite D call. Trimming shortened V by 7 bases and J by 8 bases, and 14 bases separated the two germline ends. The CDR3 extends over 13 amino acids. The CDR3 DNA sequence: TGTGCCAGCACTTTGGGCAGACGCGAAAAACTGTTTTTT. This gives the protein CASTLGRREKLFF.

This clonotype was counted many times. The rearrangement joins TRBV5-1 to TRBJ1-1, with D uncertain. Trimming shortened V by 0 bases and J by 1 base, and 4 bases separated the two germline ends. The CDR3 extends over 13 amino acids. Germline assignment: CDR1 SGHRS and CDR2 YFSETQ. CDR3 in amino acids: CASSLGGNTEAFF. The DNA for the CDR3 is TGCGCCAGCAGCTTGGGGGGGAACACTGAAGCTTTCTTT.

This clonotype appeared many times. The chain recombines TRBV2 with TRBJ1-2; D might be TRBD1 (6 bases). V shed 7 bases and J shed 6 bases, with 21 bases lying between them. The CDR3 has 15 residues. CDR1 is SNHLY and CDR2 is FYNNEI in the germline V gene. CDR3 nucleotides: TGTGCCAGCATCCCGGGGGGGCCCGGCCCTCATGGCTACACCTTC. Residues: CASIPGGPGPHGYTF.

This clonotype has more than one count but fewer than ten. The V call is TRBV25-1, the J call TRBJ2-1; TRBD2 aligns across 11 bases. CDR1 is MGHDK, CDR2 SYGVNS, per germline. The CDR3 runs 17 residues. After removal of 1 base from V and 4 bases from J, the junction contained 6 bases not matched to a gene. The CDR3 nucleotides read TGTGCCAGCAGTGAATCGGGGACTAGCGGCACGTACAATGAGCAGTTCTTC. It yields the protein CASSESGTSGTYNEQFF.

This clonotype was counted many times. The chain couples TRBV7-8 to TRBJ2-3, with D perhaps matching TRBD1 or TRBD2 (7 bases each). CDR3 size: 14 residues. CDR1 SGHVS and CDR2 FQNEAQ come from the germline V gene. V lost 7 bases and J lost 4, with 15 bases in between. The CDR3 coding sequence is TGTGCCAGCACCCCAGGGGGGGCCTCAGATACGCAGTATTTT. It codes for CASTPGGASDTQYF.

This clonotype was detected a few times. The rearrangement uses TRBV2 and TRBJ2-5; D is unresolved. Trimming left V 8 bases short and J 3 bases short, with 13 bases between. The CDR3 runs to 13 residues. Per the germline V gene, CDR1 is SNHLY and CDR2 is FYNNEI. The CDR3 spells CASSHRVEETQYF. Written as DNA, the CDR3 is TGTGCCAGCTCTCATCGGGTGGAAGAGACCCAGTACTTC.